This passage covers 19 T cell receptor beta chains from one sample sequenced in a study of radiotherapy plus CTLA-4 blockade in lung cancer. Assay: immunoSEQ multiplex PCR; the TCRdb copy retains only in-frame clones and omits some. The data show over 80,000 clones, around 87% seen once. The material sequenced was peripheral blood, taken from a patient treated with radiotherapy plus ipilimumab. The receptor set was obtained from a human donor with non-small cell lung cancer that progressed on radiotherapy plus ipilimumab.

This rearrangement joins TRBV18 to TRBJ1-2, with D hard to call. The CDR3 is made up of 13 amino acids. Germline CDR1 is KGHSH and CDR2 is LQKENI. V dropped 6 bases and J dropped 6 bases, with 14 bases sitting between them. This chain's CDR3 is CASSLGKLDGYTF. The CDR3 nucleotides read TGTGCCAGCTCCCTCGGGAAGTTAGATGGCTACACCTTC.

This chain connects TRBV28 to TRBJ1-1; D might be TRBD1 (5 bases). The germline CDR1 and CDR2 sequences are MDHEN and SYDVKM. The V end lost 4 bases, the J end lost 6 bases, and 9 bases lay between the germline ends. This CDR3 spans 12 amino acids. CDR3 protein: CASSSRVSEAFF. The DNA for the CDR3 is TGTGCCAGCAGTTCCAGGGTCTCTGAAGCTTTCTTT.

The chain carries TRBV4-2 and TRBJ2-1; TRBD2 is a possible D gene (5 bases). Germline V CDR1 and CDR2: LGHNA, YNFKEQ. Trimming removed 0 bases from V and 3 bases from J, with 9 bases in between. The CDR3 has 15 amino acids. The CDR3 DNA follows: TGTGCCAGCAGCCAAGAGGAGGCTAACTACAATGAGCAGTTCTTC. Translation: CASSQEEANYNEQFF.

This clone was counted a single time. V is TRBV7-6 and J is TRBJ2-1, with D maybe TRBD1 (6 bases). V lost 5 bases and J lost 8, with 16 bases in between. Germline V gene lookup returns CDR1 SGHVS and CDR2 FNYEAQ. The CDR3 totals 14 residues. This CDR3 reads CASSLFGQLDEQFF. The CDR3 coding sequence is TGTGCCAGCAGCCTATTTGGACAGCTCGATGAGCAGTTCTTC.

This clone has only a few counts. The chain uses TRBV27 and TRBJ1-1; TRBD1 agrees at 9 bases. The V gene's germline CDR1 is MNHEY and CDR2 SMNVEV (reference sequence). The V and J ends lost 4 bases and 0 bases, in that order; junction bases with no gene match: 12. The CDR3 runs 18 residues. This CDR3 reads CASSSGQGPPRLNTEAFF. In DNA, the CDR3 is TGTGCCAGCAGTTCCGGACAGGGGCCTCCGCGGCTGAACACTGAAGCTTTCTTT.

V and J are TRBV19 and TRBJ1-5; D unclear. Germline CDR1 reads LNHDA; CDR2 reads SQIVND (reference sequence). V lost 5 bases and J lost 8, with 10 bases in between. The CDR3 spans 12 residues. The CDR3 DNA is TGTGCCAGTAGTTTAAGGCGCGAGCCCCAGCATTTT. Residues: CASSLRREPQHF.

The chain couples TRBV4-2 to TRBJ1-4; perhaps TRBD1 as D (5 bases). Germline CDR1 and CDR2: LGHNA and YNFKEQ. There are 15 residues in the CDR3. Deletions cut 0 bases from V and 7 bases from J, with 12 bases between. The CDR3 region is CASSQDQGRSEKLFF. The CDR3 DNA reads TGTGCCAGCAGCCAAGATCAGGGTCGAAGTGAAAAACTGTTTTTT.

This clone was seen only once. The rearrangement uses TRBV28 and TRBJ1-1; no definite D call. The CDR3 extends over 14 amino acids. Deletions cut 4 bases from V and 5 bases from J, with 14 bases between. Germline assignment: CDR1 MDHEN and CDR2 SYDVKM. This CDR3 reads CASSSLGQYTEAFF. CDR3 nucleotides: TGTGCCAGCAGTTCCTTAGGGCAGTATACTGAAGCTTTCTTT.

V gene TRBV5-4 combines with J gene TRBJ2-3, with 10 bases aligning to TRBD2. The CDR3 is made up of 16 amino acids. Trimming cost V 1 base and J 2 bases; bases outside gene matches: 4. Germline assignment: CDR1 SGHNT and CDR2 YYREEE (reference sequence). The CDR3: CASSLRLAGTTDTQYF. CDR3 bases: TGTGCCAGCAGCTTGCGACTAGCGGGCACCACAGATACGCAGTATTTT.

The V gene is TRBV6-5, the J gene TRBJ1-6; 7 bases are shared with TRBD1. Germline CDR1 and CDR2: MNHEY and SVGAGI. V was pared by 4 bases and J by 3 bases, with 6 bases of the junction left unmatched. This CDR3 has 16 residues. The DNA for the CDR3 is TGTGCCAGCAGTTTAGGGACAGAACTCTATAATTCACCCCTCCACTTT. It codes for CASSLGTELYNSPLHF.

The V and J genes are TRBV2 and TRBJ1-4; D is undetermined. The CDR3 is 15 amino acids. Germline assignment: CDR1 SNHLY and CDR2 FYNNEI. V was trimmed by 6 bases and J by 7 bases, leaving 18 bases between them. Written as DNA, the CDR3 is TGTGCCAGCAGGAGATTAAGGCGGGAACCTGAAAAACTGTTTTTT. Protein: CASRRLRREPEKLFF.

CDR3 bases: TGCGCCAGCAGCGGGGGAAGCGGGAGTGCAGATACGCAGTATTTT. It is translated as CASSGGSGSADTQYF. This rearrangement joins TRBV5-1 to TRBJ2-3, with 8 bases fitting TRBD2. Germline CDR1 reads SGHRS; CDR2 reads YFSETQ. The V gene end was trimmed by 4 bases and the J gene end by 4 bases; junction bases not matched to a gene: 8. The CDR3 totals 15 residues.

V and J are TRBV7-5 and TRBJ2-3; the D call in the table, TRBD2, was not verified against the DNA. TRBV7-5 counts as a pseudogene. The CDR3 covers 14 residues. In nucleotides, the CDR3 is TGTGCCAGAAGCCCGACTAGTGACGGGGATACGCAGTATTTT. The encoded protein is CARSPTSDGDTQYF.

The DNA of the CDR3 is TGTGCCAGCAGCTTAGCAGCGGGAGTCTACAATGAGCAGTTCTTC. Translating it yields CASSLAAGVYNEQFF. This rearrangement joins TRBV7-6 to TRBJ2-1; 8 bases line up with TRBD2. The CDR3 contains 15 residues. V dropped 0 bases and J dropped 3; count of bases not matched to a gene: 1. Looked up from germline, CDR1 is SGHVS and CDR2 is FNYEAQ.

This rearrangement joins TRBV5-1 to TRBJ1-4; D gene ambiguous. The V end lost 0 bases, the J end lost 0 bases, and 6 bases lay between the germline ends. The CDR3 sequence is 15 residues long. Germline V lookup: CDR1 SGHRS, CDR2 YFSETQ. CDR3 sequence: CASSLAGATNEKLFF. The CDR3 DNA reads TGCGCCAGCAGCTTGGCTGGGGCAACTAATGAAAAACTGTTTTTT.

This rearrangement joins TRBV15 to TRBJ1-2, with D perhaps matching TRBD1 (5 bases). V lost 2 bases and J 6 bases, leaving 22 bases between the germline ends. This CDR3 comprises 17 residues. The V gene's germline CDR1 is LNHNV and CDR2 YYDKDF (reference sequence). CDR3 protein: CATSRSMTTGLGHGYTF. In DNA form, the CDR3 reads TGTGCCACCAGCAGATCGATGACTACGGGGCTAGGACATGGCTACACCTTC.

The chain has TRBV30 and TRBJ1-4; D is unresolved. Germline assignment: CDR1 GTSNPN and CDR2 SVGIG (reference sequence). Trimming took off 0 bases at V and 3 bases at J, with 8 bases between the two ends. The CDR3 covers 14 residues. Written as DNA, the CDR3 is TGTGCCTGGAGTGTCGGGCTGGCTAATGAAAAACTGTTTTTT. Protein sequence: CAWSVGLANEKLFF.

V is TRBV2 and J is TRBJ2-7; TRBD2 agrees at 7 bases. This CDR3 has 15 residues. Germline V lookup: CDR1 SNHLY, CDR2 FYNNEI. V trimming: 6 bases; J trimming: 1 base; junction bases outside the gene matches: 9. The CDR3 loop is CASRRNPSGSYEQYF. As DNA, the CDR3 is TGTGCCAGCAGACGTAATCCTAGCGGATCCTACGAGCAGTACTTC.

This clone has just one count. The rearrangement joins TRBV4-2 to TRBJ2-7, with D possibly called TRBD1 or TRBD2 (5 bases each). V lost 3 bases and J lost 1, with 16 bases in between. Germline V gene data show CDR1 as LGHNA and CDR2 as YNFKEQ. The CDR3 consists of 16 residues. The CDR3 DNA reads TGTGCCAGCAGCCACCCCAGGGCAGGCGGGTCCTACGAGCAGTACTTC. Translated, it gives CASSHPRAGGSYEQYF.